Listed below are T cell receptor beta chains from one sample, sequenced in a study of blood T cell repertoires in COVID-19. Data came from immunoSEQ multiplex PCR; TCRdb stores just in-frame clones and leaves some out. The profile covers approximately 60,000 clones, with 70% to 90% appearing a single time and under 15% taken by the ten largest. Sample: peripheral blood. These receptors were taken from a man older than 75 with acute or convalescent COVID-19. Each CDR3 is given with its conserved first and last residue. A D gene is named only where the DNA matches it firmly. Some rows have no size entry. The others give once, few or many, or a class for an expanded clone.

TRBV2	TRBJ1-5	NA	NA	TGTGCCAGCAGCCCCCAGATCGATCAGCCCCAGCATTTT	CASSPQIDQPQHF
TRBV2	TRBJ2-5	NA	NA	TGTGCCAGCAGAAAAGAGATGTTGGAGACCCAGTACTTC	CASRKEMLETQYF
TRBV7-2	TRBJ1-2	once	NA	TGTGCCAGCAGCTTAGTGGAGGGTCCGGAATATGGCTACACCTTC	CASSLVEGPEYGYTF
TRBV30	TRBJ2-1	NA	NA	TGTGCCTGGAGTAGGGGGGGCTCCTACAATGAGCAGTTCTTC	CAWSRGGSYNEQFF
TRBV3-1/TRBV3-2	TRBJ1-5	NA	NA	TGTGCCAGCAGCCAAGACCGAGGGAGGGATAATCAGCCCCAGCATTTT	CASSQDRGRDNQPQHF
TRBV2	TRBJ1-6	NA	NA	TGTGCCAGCAGATCGGACAGTCCGACATATAATTCACCCCTCCACTTT	CASRSDSPTYNSPLHF
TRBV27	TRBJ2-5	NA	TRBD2	TGTGCCAGCAGTTTAGGGACTAGCGGGGACCAAGAGACCCAGTACTTC	CASSLGTSGDQETQYF
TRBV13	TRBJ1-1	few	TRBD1	TGTGCCAGCAGCTTCGGACAGGGGGGCACTGAAGCTTTCTTT	CASSFGQGGTEAFF
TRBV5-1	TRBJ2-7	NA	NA	TGCGCCAGCAGCTCCTCCGGTTCAGGCTACGAGCAGTACTTC	CASSSSGSGYEQYF
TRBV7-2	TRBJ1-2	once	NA	TGTGCCAGCAGCTTCGACAGCTATAACTATGGCTACACCTTC	CASSFDSYNYGYTF
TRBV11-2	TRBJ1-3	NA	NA	TGTGCCAGCAGCTTAGTCCTGGGAAACACCATATATTTT	CASSLVLGNTIYF
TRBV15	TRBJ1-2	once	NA	TGTGCCACCAGCAGAGGGGGCTTTAACTATGGCTACACCTTC	CATSRGGFNYGYTF
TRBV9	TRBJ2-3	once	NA	TGTGCCAGCAGCGTAGTTAGCGCAGCCGTGGGCAATACGCAGTATTTT	CASSVVSAAVGNTQYF
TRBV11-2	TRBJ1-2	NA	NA	TGTGCCAGCAGGAGTCTGAACAGTCGACATTATGGCTACACCTTC	CASRSLNSRHYGYTF
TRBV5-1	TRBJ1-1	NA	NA	TGCGCCAGCAGCTTAACAAGGAACACTGAAGCTTTCTTT	CASSLTRNTEAFF
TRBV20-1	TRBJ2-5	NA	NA	TGCAGTGCTAGTCTCCCGCCGGGTGAGACCCAGTACTTC	CSASLPPGETQYF
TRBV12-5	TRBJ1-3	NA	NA	TGTGCTAGTGCCAAACAACCTGGACAGCCATCTGGAAACACCATATATTTT	CASAKQPGQPSGNTIYF
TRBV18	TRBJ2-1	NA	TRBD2	TGTGCCAGCTCACCCCCGGGACTAGCGGGGGCCGGGGAGCAGTTCTTC	CASSPPGLAGAGEQFF
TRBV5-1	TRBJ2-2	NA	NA	TGCGCCAGCAGCTTGGCCCAGGGGAACACCGGGGAGCTGTTTTTT	CASSLAQGNTGELFF
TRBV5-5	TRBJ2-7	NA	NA	TGTGCCAGCAGACAGACAGTTAGCTCCTACGAGCAGTACTTC	CASRQTVSSYEQYF
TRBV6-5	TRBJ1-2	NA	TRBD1	TGTGCCAGCAGTTACTATAGACAGGGAAGGACTGGCTACACCTTC	CASSYYRQGRTGYTF
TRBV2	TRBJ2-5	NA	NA	TGTGCCAGCAGTCCCTTAGGGGGGGCGCTACGGGAGACCCAGTACTTC	CASSPLGGALRETQYF
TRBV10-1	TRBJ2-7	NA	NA	TGCGCCAGCAGTGAGTCAGGCGGGGAAGGCGAGCAGTACTTC	CASSESGGEGEQYF
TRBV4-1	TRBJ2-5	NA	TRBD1	TGCGCCAGCAGCCGGGTACCGGACAGGGGGTTCGAGACCCAGTACTTC	CASSRVPDRGFETQYF
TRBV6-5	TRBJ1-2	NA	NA	TGTGCCAGCAGTTACTCGAGCGCCAGGGGAGTGCGAGGCTACACCTTC	CASSYSSARGVRGYTF
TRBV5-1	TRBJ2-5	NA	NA	TGCGCCAGCAGCTTGGCAGGCAGGGGTTCCGGCGAGACCCAGTACTTC	CASSLAGRGSGETQYF
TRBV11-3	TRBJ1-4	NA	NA	TGTGCCAGCAGCTCGGCCAGGGTAGGAACGAGTGAAAAACTGTTTTTT	CASSSARVGTSEKLFF
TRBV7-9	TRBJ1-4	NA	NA	TGTGCCAGCAGCTTGGGGCGAGATGAAAAACTGTTTTTT	CASSLGRDEKLFF
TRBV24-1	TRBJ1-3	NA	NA	TGTGCCACCAGTGAGGTGGCGGGCACGGCGCTCTCTGGAAACACCATATATTTT	CATSEVAGTALSGNTIYF
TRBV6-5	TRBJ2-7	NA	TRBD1	TGTGCCAGCAGGCCAGGGGGCAACTACGAGCAGTACTTC	CASRPGGNYEQYF
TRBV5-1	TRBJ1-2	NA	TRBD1	TGCGCCAGCAGCACCGACAGGGGGCAGGGTGGCTACACCTTC	CASSTDRGQGGYTF
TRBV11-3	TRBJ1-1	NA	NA	TGTGCCAGCAGAAAGGAGACCGAGGCTGAAGCTTTCTTT	CASRKETEAEAFF
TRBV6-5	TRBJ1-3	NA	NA	TGTGCCAGCGCAGGGAGGTCTGGAAACACCATATATTTT	CASAGRSGNTIYF
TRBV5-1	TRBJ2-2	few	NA	TGCGCCAGCAGCTTGCGGACAGTGAACACCGGGGAGCTGTTTTTT	CASSLRTVNTGELFF
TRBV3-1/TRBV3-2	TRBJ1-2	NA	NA	TGTGCCAGCAGCCAAGATCGGGGTGGCTACACCTTC	CASSQDRGGYTF
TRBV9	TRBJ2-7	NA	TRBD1	TGTGCCAGCAGCGATACCGACAGGGTTGTGATCTACGAGCAGTACTTC	CASSDTDRVVIYEQYF
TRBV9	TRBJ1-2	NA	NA	TGTGCCAGCAGCGCGACAGCAGGAGGCTACACCTTC	CASSATAGGYTF
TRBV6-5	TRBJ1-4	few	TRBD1	TGTGCCAGCAGCGACCGTCAGGGGGTGGGGGAAAAACTGTTTTTT	CASSDRQGVGEKLFF
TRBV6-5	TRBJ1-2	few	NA	TGTGCCAGCAGTCTAACCCGCGGGCAGTCTGGCTACACCTTC	CASSLTRGQSGYTF
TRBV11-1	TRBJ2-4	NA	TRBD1	TGTGCCAGCAGCAGGGGACAGGGGGAACAAAACATTCAGTACTTC	CASSRGQGEQNIQYF
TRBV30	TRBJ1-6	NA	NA	TGTGCCTGGCCTATCGGGGGGGAGGGGAAGTCACCCCTCCACTTT	CAWPIGGEGKSPLHF
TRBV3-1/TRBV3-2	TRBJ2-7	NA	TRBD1	TGTGCCAGCAGCAAAACAGGGGGGCGCCGGTACGAGCAGTACTTC	CASSKTGGRRYEQYF
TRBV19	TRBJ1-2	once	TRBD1	TGTGCCAGTAGCGAACAGGGGGCCAATGGCTACACCTTC	CASSEQGANGYTF
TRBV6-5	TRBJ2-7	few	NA	TGTGCCAGCATGTTCGACTCTTTGAGCTCCTACGAGCAGTACTTC	CASMFDSLSSYEQYF
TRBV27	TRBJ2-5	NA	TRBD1	TGTGCCAGCGGTCCTTTTACGGGACAGACCTTTAAGACCCAGTACTTC	CASGPFTGQTFKTQYF
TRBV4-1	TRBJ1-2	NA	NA	TGCGCCAGCAGCCAAGACAGGGTGCGGAATGGCTACACCTTC	CASSQDRVRNGYTF
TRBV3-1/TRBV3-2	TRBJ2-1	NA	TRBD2	TGTGCCAGCAGCCAAGTAGCGGGGGATGAGCAGTTCTTC	CASSQVAGDEQFF
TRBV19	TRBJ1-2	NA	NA	TGTGCCAGTAGTATATACCCAGGGGTGAACTATGGCTACACCTTC	CASSIYPGVNYGYTF
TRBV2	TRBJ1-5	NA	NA	TGTGCCAGCAGTCACGACAGGCCCGGCAATCAGCCCCAGCATTTT	CASSHDRPGNQPQHF
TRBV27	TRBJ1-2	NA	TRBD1	TGTGCCAGCAGTCCCCGGGACAGGGGGATCTATGGCTACACCTTC	CASSPRDRGIYGYTF
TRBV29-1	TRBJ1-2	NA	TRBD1	TGCAGCGTTTTCGGGACAGACTATGGCTACACCTTC	CSVFGTDYGYTF
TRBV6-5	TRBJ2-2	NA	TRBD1	TGTGCCAGTAACAGGGGTATCAGCACCGGGGAGCTGTTTTTT	CASNRGISTGELFF
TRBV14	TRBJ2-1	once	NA	TGTGCCAGCAGCCAAGAAAGAGCGGTTCCTCAGAATGAGCAGTTCTTC	CASSQERAVPQNEQFF
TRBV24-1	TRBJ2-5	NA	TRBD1	TGTGCCACCAGTGGTAACAGGGGGAATATGGAGACCCAGTACTTC	CATSGNRGNMETQYF